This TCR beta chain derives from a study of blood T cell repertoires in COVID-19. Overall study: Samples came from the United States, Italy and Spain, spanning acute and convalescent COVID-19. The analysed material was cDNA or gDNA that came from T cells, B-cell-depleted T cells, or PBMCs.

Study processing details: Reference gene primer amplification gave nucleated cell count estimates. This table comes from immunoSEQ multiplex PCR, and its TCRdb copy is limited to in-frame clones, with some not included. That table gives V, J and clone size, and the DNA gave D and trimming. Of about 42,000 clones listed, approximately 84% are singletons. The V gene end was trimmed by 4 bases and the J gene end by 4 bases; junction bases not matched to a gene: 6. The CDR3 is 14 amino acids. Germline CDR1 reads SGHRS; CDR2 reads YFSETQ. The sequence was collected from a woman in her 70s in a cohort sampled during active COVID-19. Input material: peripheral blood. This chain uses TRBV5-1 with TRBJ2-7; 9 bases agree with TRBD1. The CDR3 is CASSPQDRGYEQYF. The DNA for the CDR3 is TGCGCCAGCAGCCCACAGGACAGGGGTTACGAGCAGTACTTC.